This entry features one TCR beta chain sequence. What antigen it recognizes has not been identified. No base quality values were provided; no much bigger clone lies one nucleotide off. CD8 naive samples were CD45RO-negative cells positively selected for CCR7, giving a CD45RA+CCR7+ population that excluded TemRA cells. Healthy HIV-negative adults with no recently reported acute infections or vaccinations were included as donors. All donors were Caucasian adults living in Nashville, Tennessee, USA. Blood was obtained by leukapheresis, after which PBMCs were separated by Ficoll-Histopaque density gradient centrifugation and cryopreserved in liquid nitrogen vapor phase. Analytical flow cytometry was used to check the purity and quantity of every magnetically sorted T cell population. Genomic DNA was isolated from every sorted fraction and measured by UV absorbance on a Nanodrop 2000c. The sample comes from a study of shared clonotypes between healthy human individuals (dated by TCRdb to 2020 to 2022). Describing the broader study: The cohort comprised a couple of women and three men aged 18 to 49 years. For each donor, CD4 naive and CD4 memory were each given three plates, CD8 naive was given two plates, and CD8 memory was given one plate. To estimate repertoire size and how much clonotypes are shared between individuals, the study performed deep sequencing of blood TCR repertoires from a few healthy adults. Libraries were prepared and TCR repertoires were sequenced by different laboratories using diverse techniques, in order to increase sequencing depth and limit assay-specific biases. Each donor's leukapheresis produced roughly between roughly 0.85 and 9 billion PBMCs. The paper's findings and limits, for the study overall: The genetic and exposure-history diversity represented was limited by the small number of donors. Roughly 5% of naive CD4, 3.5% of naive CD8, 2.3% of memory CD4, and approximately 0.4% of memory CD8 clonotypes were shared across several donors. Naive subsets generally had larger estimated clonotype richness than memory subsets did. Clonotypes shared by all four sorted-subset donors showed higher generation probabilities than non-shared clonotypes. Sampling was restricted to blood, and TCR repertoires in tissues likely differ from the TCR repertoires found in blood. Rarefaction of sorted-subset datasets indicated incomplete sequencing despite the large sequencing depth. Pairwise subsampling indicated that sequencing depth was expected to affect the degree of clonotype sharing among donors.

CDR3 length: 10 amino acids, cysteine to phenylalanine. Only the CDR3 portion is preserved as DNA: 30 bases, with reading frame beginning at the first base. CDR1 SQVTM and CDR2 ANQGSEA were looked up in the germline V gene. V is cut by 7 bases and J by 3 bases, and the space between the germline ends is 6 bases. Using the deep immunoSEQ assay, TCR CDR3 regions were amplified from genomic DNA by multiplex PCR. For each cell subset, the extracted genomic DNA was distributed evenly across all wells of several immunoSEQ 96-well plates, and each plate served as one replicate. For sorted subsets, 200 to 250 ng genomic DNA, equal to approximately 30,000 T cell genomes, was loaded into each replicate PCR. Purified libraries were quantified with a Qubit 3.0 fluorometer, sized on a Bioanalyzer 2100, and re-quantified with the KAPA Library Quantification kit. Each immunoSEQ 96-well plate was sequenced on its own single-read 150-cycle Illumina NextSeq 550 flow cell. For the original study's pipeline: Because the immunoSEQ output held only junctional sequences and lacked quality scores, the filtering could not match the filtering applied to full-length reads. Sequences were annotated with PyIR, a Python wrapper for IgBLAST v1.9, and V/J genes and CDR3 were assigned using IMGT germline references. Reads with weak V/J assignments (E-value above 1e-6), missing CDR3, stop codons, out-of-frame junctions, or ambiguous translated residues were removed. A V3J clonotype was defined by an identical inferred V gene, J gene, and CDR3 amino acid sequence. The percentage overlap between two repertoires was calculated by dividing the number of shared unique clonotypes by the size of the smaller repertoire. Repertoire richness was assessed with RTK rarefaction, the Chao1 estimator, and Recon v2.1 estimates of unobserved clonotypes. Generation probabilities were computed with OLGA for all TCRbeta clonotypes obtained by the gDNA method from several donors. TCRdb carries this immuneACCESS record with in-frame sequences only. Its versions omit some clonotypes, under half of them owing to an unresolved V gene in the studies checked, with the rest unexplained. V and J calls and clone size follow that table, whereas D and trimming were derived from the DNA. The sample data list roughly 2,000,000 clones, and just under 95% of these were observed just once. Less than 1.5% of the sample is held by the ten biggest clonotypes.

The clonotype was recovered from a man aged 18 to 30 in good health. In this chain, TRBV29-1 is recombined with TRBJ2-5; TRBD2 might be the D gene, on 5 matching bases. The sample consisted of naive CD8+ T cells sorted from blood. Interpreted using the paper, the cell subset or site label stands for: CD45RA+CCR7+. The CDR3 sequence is CSAGEETQYF. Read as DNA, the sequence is TGCAGCGCCGGGGAAGAGACCCAGTACTTC. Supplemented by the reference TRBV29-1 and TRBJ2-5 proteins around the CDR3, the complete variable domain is SAVISQKPSRDICQRGTSLTIQCQVDSQVTMMFWYRQQPGQSLTLIATANQGSEATYESGFVIDKFPISRPNLTFSTLTVSNMSPEDSSIYLCSAGEETQYFGPGTRLLVL.